This T cell receptor beta chain was found in a study of regulatory T cells in long-lasting Graves disease. Findings of the study overall: Lower TCR diversity characterized persistent Graves' patients relative to newly diagnosed patients.

The V end lost 3 bases, the J end lost 7 bases, and 13 bases lay between the germline ends. This CDR3 spans 14 amino acids. Time point given: newly diagnosed GD, antithyroid drugs for less than 3 months. Scientists built the TCR library using RNA that was extracted from PBMCs. At least ten counts were recorded for this clonotype. Its antigen is unidentified. Construction of the TCR beta libraries employed iRepertoire HTBI primers in conjunction with Arm-PCR of CDR3 regions. TCRdb re-called the multiplex PCR reads through MiXCR, storing one row per CDR3 protein. Counted here are about 200,000 distinct CDR3 sequences, around a fifth occurring once; the ten biggest clones make up 10% to 15%. These data also formed part of another study, on T cells in Graves' hyperthyroidism and ophthalmopathy.

The sequencing here drew on peripheral blood mononuclear cells (PBMCs), taken at new diagnosis, from a patient treated with antithyroid drugs. The receptor was derived from a young woman with Graves disease. The V and J genes are TRBV12-3 or TRBV12-4 and TRBJ2-1, with TRBD2 as a possible D gene (7 bases). The CDR3 here is CASSFGGHSNEQFF. The CDR3 DNA follows: TGTGCCAGCAGTTTCGGGGGGCACAGTAATGAGCAGTTCTTC.